This T cell receptor (beta chain) was sequenced during a study of neurological immune-mediated disorders. Study results and limitations: Subjects shared no identical expanded-clone CDR3 amino acid sequences, suggesting private TCR-beta repertoires in all groups.

The CDR3 contains 15 residues. The germline V gene encodes CDR1 DFQATT and CDR2 SNEGSKA (reference sequence). Trimming took 2 bases from V and 4 from J; bases not matched to a gene: 9. TCRdb reanalysed the 5' RACE reads using MiXCR and keeps one entry per CDR3 protein. The sample includes approximately 100,000 distinct CDR3 sequences, 10% to 12% of them seen just once. Stated time point: longitudinal time-point 3. This clonotype showed up many times. What it recognizes is unknown. This receptor was obtained from a female donor with HTLV-1-associated myelopathy (HAM/TSP). Sample: PBMCs. The chain recombines TRBV20-1 with TRBJ2-7; 9 bases match TRBD1. The CDR3 DNA is TGCAGTGCTAGAATTAGGGGACAGGGATCGTACGAGCAGTACTTC. This codes for CSARIRGQGSYEQYF.